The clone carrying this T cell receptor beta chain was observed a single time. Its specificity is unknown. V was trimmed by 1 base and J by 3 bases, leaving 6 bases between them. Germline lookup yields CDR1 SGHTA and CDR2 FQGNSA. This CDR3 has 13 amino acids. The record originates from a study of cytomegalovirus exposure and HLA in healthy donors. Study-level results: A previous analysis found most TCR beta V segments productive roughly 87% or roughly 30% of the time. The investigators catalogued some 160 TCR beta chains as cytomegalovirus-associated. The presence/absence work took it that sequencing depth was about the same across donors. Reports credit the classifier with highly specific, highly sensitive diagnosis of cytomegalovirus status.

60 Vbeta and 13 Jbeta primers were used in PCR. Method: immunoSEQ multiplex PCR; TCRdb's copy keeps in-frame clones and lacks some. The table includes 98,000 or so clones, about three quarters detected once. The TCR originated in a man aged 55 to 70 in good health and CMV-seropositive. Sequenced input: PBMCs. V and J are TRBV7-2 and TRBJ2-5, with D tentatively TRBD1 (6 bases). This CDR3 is CASSLGQEETQYF. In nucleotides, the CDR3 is TGTGCCAGCAGCTTAGGACAGGAAGAGACCCAGTACTTC.